Shown below are 21 T cell receptor beta chains from a single sample sequenced in a study of cytomegalovirus exposure and HLA in healthy donors. PCR primers comprised 60 Vbeta and 13 Jbeta primers. Libraries were prepared by immunoSEQ multiplex PCR; TCRdb keeps only in-frame clonotypes and omits some of them. The repertoire holds 30,000 to 45,000 clones, with around 49% as singletons. Material for sequencing was PBMCs. Source of these receptors: a woman between 35 and 50 years old in good health and CMV-seropositive.

Judged by abundance, this clone is medium-sized (0.01 to 0.1%). V and J are TRBV7-9 and TRBJ2-1; 10 positions agree with TRBD2. CDR1 is SEHNR and CDR2 is FQNEAQ in the germline V gene (reference sequence). The V segment lost 8 bases and the J segment 4 bases; nucleotides outside the gene matches: 8. The CDR3 is 15 residues long. CDR3 nucleotide sequence: TGTGCCAGCCTCCTTAGCGGGGGGAAATACAATGAGCAGTTCTTC. It encodes CASLLSGGKYNEQFF.

The genes are TRBV5-1 and TRBJ1-5; TRBD1 might be the D (6 bases). Germline-derived CDR1 and CDR2 are SGHRS and YFSETQ. The CDR3 covers 15 residues. V lost 4 bases and J 7 bases, leaving 18 bases between the germline ends. CDR3 region: CASSPGQGGGQPQHF. The CDR3 DNA reads as TGCGCCAGCAGCCCAGGGCAGGGCGGGGGCCAGCCCCAGCATTTT.

The J gene is TRBJ2-3, the V gene TRBV2, with D possibly TRBD2 on 5 matching bases. The germline V gene encodes CDR1 SNHLY and CDR2 FYNNEI. Trimming pared 7 bases from V and 2 bases from J, leaving 10 bases between. This CDR3 is 13 amino acids long. The CDR3 DNA sequence: TGTGCCAGCACAAGCGGATACACAGATACGCAGTATTTT. Residues: CASTSGYTDTQYF.

J is TRBJ1-2 and V is TRBV7-2; 8 bases agree with TRBD1. The junction had 4 bases not matched to a gene; V was cut back by 6 bases and J by 4 bases. This CDR3 is built from 13 residues. Germline loops: CDR1 SGHTA, CDR2 FQGNSA. CDR3 nucleotides: TGTGCCAGCAGTTCGGACAGGGTCTATGGCTACACCTTC. It encodes CASSSDRVYGYTF.

The chain uses TRBV7-8 and TRBJ1-2; D gene uncertain. V was trimmed by 4 bases and J by 2 bases, leaving 8 bases between them. This CDR3 has 13 amino acids. Germline V lookup: CDR1 SGHVS, CDR2 FQNEAQ. CDR3 sequence (DNA): TGTGCCAGCAGCTCAGACAAGAACTATGGCTACACCTTC. It encodes CASSSDKNYGYTF.

This clone was detected only once. J is TRBJ2-3 and V is TRBV28; TRBD1 matches 11 bases. Germline V lookup: CDR1 MDHEN, CDR2 SYDVKM. Trimming took 4 bases from V and 4 from J; bases not matched to a gene: 19. CDR3 length: 20 residues. Here the CDR3 reads CASSSYYGEFGTGGSDTQYF. In DNA, the CDR3 is TGTGCCAGCAGTTCGTATTATGGGGAGTTCGGGACAGGGGGATCAGATACGCAGTATTTT.

This clone came up a few times. The chain employs TRBV7-9 and TRBJ1-1, with D uncertain. The germline V gene has CDR1 SEHNR and CDR2 FQNEAQ (reference sequence). CDR3 length: 13 residues. The V gene lost 1 base and the J gene lost 0 bases, with 3 bases spanning the gap. The CDR3 spells CASSLDMNTEAFF. The CDR3 DNA reads TGTGCCAGCAGCTTAGATATGAACACTGAAGCTTTCTTT. The variable domain in full, with the rest retrieved from reference TRBV7-9 and TRBJ1-1, is DTGVSQNPRHKITKRGQNVTFRCDPISEHNRLYWYRQTLGQGPEFLTYFQNEAQLEKSRLLSDRFSAERPKGSFSTLEIQRTEQGDSAMYLCASSLDMNTEAFFGQGTRLTVV.

The J gene is TRBJ1-1, the V gene TRBV5-4; D unclear. V lost 4 bases to trimming and J lost 0 bases, with 10 bases between them. The germline gives CDR1 SGHNT, CDR2 YYREEE (reference sequence). CDR3 size: 14 residues. The CDR3 sequence: CASSLMNMNTEAFF. The CDR3 DNA reads as TGTGCCAGCAGCCTTATGAACATGAACACTGAAGCTTTCTTT.

The chain links TRBV15 to TRBJ1-1; D unclear. The V end lost 4 bases, the J end lost 1 base, and 4 bases lay between the germline ends. CDR1 and CDR2 from the germline V gene are LNHNV and YYDKDF (reference sequence). This CDR3 spans 12 amino acids. The CDR3 DNA reads as TGTGCCACCAGCACTCCGAACACTGAAGCTTTCTTT. Encoded protein: CATSTPNTEAFF.

CDR3 region: CASSLVDRGLPNEKLFF. The CDR3 DNA is TGTGCCAGCAGTTTAGTTGACAGGGGTTTACCTAATGAAAAACTGTTTTTT. The chain recombines TRBV28 with TRBJ1-4, with 8 bases fitting TRBD1. The CDR3 is made up of 17 amino acids. Germline loops: CDR1 MDHEN, CDR2 SYDVKM. The V gene end was trimmed by 2 bases and the J gene end by 3 bases; junction bases not matched to a gene: 8.

The sample holds one count of this clone. The V gene is TRBV28, the J gene TRBJ2-5, with no clear D. The CDR3 is 13 residues long. Trimming shortened V by 3 bases and J by 5 bases, and 10 bases separated the two germline ends. Germline V gene lookup returns CDR1 MDHEN and CDR2 SYDVKM. CDR3 in amino acids: CASSFLRRETQYF. DNA for the CDR3: TGTGCCAGCAGTTTTTTACGTCGGGAGACCCAGTACTTC.

J is TRBJ2-1 and V is TRBV9; the D gene is possibly TRBD2 (5 bases). The CDR3 totals 14 residues. V was shortened by 0 bases and J by 8 bases, with 12 bases between the two germline ends. Germline CDR1 is SGDLS and CDR2 is YYNGEE. The CDR3: CASSVDLAGDEQFF. CDR3 bases: TGTGCCAGCAGCGTAGACCTAGCAGGCGATGAGCAGTTCTTC.

This clone was recorded a few times. The chain combines TRBV6-5 with TRBJ2-1; TRBD2 aligns across 13 bases. Germline-derived CDR1 and CDR2 are MNHEY and SVGAGI. The CDR3 spans 14 residues. The V segment lost 5 bases and the J segment 7 bases; nucleotides outside the gene matches: 2. CDR3 in amino acids: CASSPTSGGNEQFF. For the CDR3, the DNA is TGTGCCAGCAGTCCGACTAGCGGGGGGAATGAGCAGTTCTTC.

This clone has more than one count but fewer than ten. The junction shows a germline mismatch at one end, possibly a read error. The chain carries TRBV2 and TRBJ2-7, with D perhaps TRBD2 (5 bases). CDR3 length equals 11 residues. The germline CDR1 and CDR2 sequences are SNHLY and FYNNEI. The CDR3 here is CASSEGSGLDF. DNA of the CDR3: TGTGCCAGCAGTGAAGGGTCAGGACTGGATTTC.

This clone was counted a few times. The chain has TRBV15 and TRBJ2-3; 9 bases fit TRBD2. CDR1 LNHNV and CDR2 YYDKDF come from the germline V gene (reference sequence). This CDR3 contains 15 residues. J was trimmed by 8 bases and V by 1 base; bases with no gene match: 7. CDR3 protein: CATSRGRGSGGTQYF. The CDR3 region has the DNA TGTGCCACCAGCAGAGGCAGGGGTAGCGGGGGTACGCAGTATTTT.

This clone was picked up a small number of times. J is TRBJ2-1 and V is TRBV5-1; D unresolved. This CDR3 is built from 15 residues. The germline CDR1 and CDR2 sequences are SGHRS and YFSETQ. Trimming pared 4 bases from V and 0 bases from J, leaving 11 bases between. This chain's CDR3 is CASSPAADSYNEQFF. In DNA form, the CDR3 reads TGCGCCAGCAGCCCTGCGGCGGACTCCTACAATGAGCAGTTCTTC.

This clone is medium-sized (0.01 to 0.1%) within its sample. This sequence joins TRBV6-4 and TRBJ2-2; D might be TRBD2 (6 bases). CDR3 length: 15 residues. Germline lookup yields CDR1 MRHNA and CDR2 SNTAGT. V was shortened by 3 bases and J by 1 base, with 9 bases between the two germline ends. The CDR3: CASSEDGGNTGELFF. The CDR3 DNA reads TGTGCCAGCAGTGAAGACGGGGGGAACACCGGGGAGCTGTTTTTT.

This rearrangement joins TRBV28 to TRBJ1-1; 10 bases align to TRBD1. After removal of 5 bases from V and 11 bases from J, the junction contained 8 bases not matched to a gene. In germline, CDR1 is MDHEN, CDR2 SYDVKM. The CDR3 consists of 13 residues. CDR3 DNA sequence: TGTGCCAGCAGTGAGCCGACAGGGGGCTTCGCTTTCTTT. This sequence encodes CASSEPTGGFAFF.

By sample share, this clone is medium-sized. V gene TRBV15 combines with J gene TRBJ2-7; 9 nucleotides match TRBD2. The length of the CDR3 is 16 residues. Per the germline V gene, CDR1 is LNHNV and CDR2 is YYDKDF (reference sequence). V lost 1 base, J lost 0 bases, and 4 bases stayed unmatched. CDR3 sequence (DNA): TGTGCCACCAGCAGAGGGACTAGCGACAACTCCTACGAGCAGTACTTC. Translating it yields CATSRGTSDNSYEQYF.

This chain links TRBV10-3 with TRBJ1-4, with D possibly TRBD1 on 6 matching bases. The CDR3 covers 15 residues. V was shortened by 6 bases and J by 0 bases, with 11 bases between the two germline ends. CDR1 is ENHRY and CDR2 is SYGVKD in the germline V gene. The CDR3 spells CAISTGKTTNEKLFF. CDR3 DNA: TGTGCCATCAGCACAGGGAAGACAACTAATGAAAAACTGTTTTTT.

The genes are TRBV4-3 and TRBJ1-2; TRBD1 might be the D (6 bases). Trimming took off 3 bases at V and 5 bases at J, with 19 bases between the two ends. This CDR3 has 16 amino acids. Germline V gene lookup returns CDR1 LGHNA and CDR2 YSLEER. This chain's CDR3 is CASSQDLGTGIYGYTF. In DNA, the CDR3 is TGCGCCAGCAGCCAGGACCTCGGTACAGGGATTTATGGCTACACCTTC.